The clone carrying this T cell receptor beta chain was counted once. Its matching antigen is unknown. The germline gene is not matched at one end of the junction; a read error may be the cause. This entry comes from a study of immune evolution from preneoplasia to lung adenocarcinoma. Findings and limits, study-wide: Normal lung had the highest top T cell clone frequencies. Clonality was highest in normal lung, lower in later-stage lesions apparently.

Patients had resection in Japan or China between the mid-2010s and the late 2010s. Each case's diagnosis was confirmed by two pathologists on H&E. TCRdb keeps only in-frame clones here, not all; method: immunoSEQ multiplex PCR. The table records 4,500 to 5,000 clones, roughly four fifths of them present only once. Germline V CDR1 and CDR2: SNHLY, FYNNEI. This CDR3 has 15 amino acids. The TCR was taken from a donor at least 70 years old with lung adenocarcinoma. Sequencing was done on a sample of FFPE adjacent normal lung tissue. The chain links TRBV2 to TRBJ2-6; maybe TRBD1 (5 bases). The CDR3 sequence is CASRKGVSGADVLTF. CDR3 bases: TGTGCCAGCAGAAAAGGTGTATCTGGGGCCGACGTCCTGACTTTC.